A single sample is the source of the 6 T cell receptor beta chains below, sequenced in a study of monozygotic twins with inflammatory bowel disease. TCRdb derives one entry per CDR3 protein from the 5' RACE reads, leaving out DNA. The listing records fewer than 400,000 distinct CDR3 sequences. Sequences were obtained from blood. These receptors all come from a human donor with ulcerative colitis or Crohn's disease, or a healthy co-twin of an affected twin (not recorded which).

The chain joins TRBV20-1 to TRBJ1-2. The CDR3 is made up of 14 amino acids. Germline V gene sequence: CDR1 DFQATT, CDR2 SNEGSKA (reference sequence). This chain's CDR3 is CSARGPPADYGYTF.

This CDR3 is CAIRMTSGGSYEQYF. This chain connects TRBV12-3 or TRBV12-4 to TRBJ2-7; TCRdb returns TRBD2, unconfirmable since there is no DNA. This CDR3 comprises 15 residues.

The J gene is TRBJ1-4, the V gene TRBV27; the D gene TCRdb calls, TRBD1, cannot be checked with no DNA. The V gene's germline CDR1 is MNHEY and CDR2 SMNVEV (reference sequence). This CDR3 is 16 amino acids long. The CDR3 here is CASSLWEDSGNEKLFF.

The chain carries TRBV27 and TRBJ2-7; TCRdb designates TRBD1, a call that cannot be tested without DNA. Per germline, CDR1 MNHEY and CDR2 SMNVEV (reference sequence). This CDR3 has 12 residues. The CDR3 here is CASTGLSREQYF.

The chain employs TRBV29-1 and TRBJ1-5. Germline loops: CDR1 SQVTM, CDR2 ANQGSEA. CDR3 length equals 13 residues. The CDR3 protein is CSVVGVFGQPQHF.

The V and J genes are TRBV20-1 and TRBJ2-5; no DNA is available, so the TRBD2 call from TCRdb remains unchecked. Germline CDR1 DFQATT, CDR2 SNEGSKA (reference sequence). The CDR3 runs 16 residues. CDR3 residues: CSATVAGGPVLETQYF.